The rows below give T cell receptor beta chains drawn from one sample of a study of technical replicates of blood from a few donors. Here immunoSEQ multiplex PCR was the method, and the copy in TCRdb shows in-frame clones only, minus some. The sample contains some 31,000 clones, approximately 92% of which appear only once. Sequencing was carried out using PBMCs. The receptors stem from a human donor in good health. Some clones in this sample may be carry-over from other donors' samples. Both conserved end residues are trimmed from each CDR3. A D gene is named only where the DNA matches it firmly. The listing skips clone size in some rows; elsewhere it reads once, few, many or a size class.

clone_size d_call j_call v_call cdr3_aa
- - TRBJ1-2 TRBV2 ASSERRGSDGYT
- - TRBJ2-5 TRBV4-1 ASSLYPGGGGEETQY
- TRBD1 TRBJ2-7 TRBV5-4 ASSLGQGGETYEQY
once - TRBJ2-2 TRBV6-6 ASTGWRGTGELF
- - TRBJ1-5 TRBV4-3 ASSQRPREPQH
once - TRBJ2-1 TRBV15 ATSRESGYNEQF
- - TRBJ1-2 TRBV7-8 ASSPLGTPKNYGYT
- - TRBJ2-7 TRBV11-2 ASSFREQAREQY
- TRBD2 TRBJ2-2 TRBV6-5 ASSHTSGNTGELF
few TRBD1 TRBJ1-6 TRBV2 ASEGQGDSPLH
- - TRBJ1-5 TRBV7-8 ASSLEPYTRPQH
- - TRBJ1-6 TRBV6-4 ASSDWLHNSPLH
- - TRBJ1-2 TRBV30 AWIEGTNYGYT
- - TRBJ1-1 TRBV5-1 ASSGGGRQVEAF
- - TRBJ2-5 TRBV5-6 ASSLFSSRTRGTQY
- - TRBJ1-1 TRBV5-1 ASSLSGGYTEAF
- - TRBJ1-6 TRBV2 ASSTGKSPLH
few TRBD1 TRBJ1-1 TRBV5-6 ASSPEVGQGDTEAF
- - TRBJ2-7 TRBV7-8 ASSSLGSGEQY
- - TRBJ1-2 TRBV5-1 ASSLFGGEDGYT
- - TRBJ1-1 TRBV27 ASSLSGPPNTEAF
- TRBD2 TRBJ2-3 TRBV7-2 ASSRAGGGTYTQY
- TRBD2 TRBJ2-1 TRBV25-1 ASSDLAGGRSSYNEQF
- - TRBJ2-2 TRBV2 ASSLTGELF
- - TRBJ2-1 TRBV7-3 ASSVLQGNEQF
- - TRBJ1-2 TRBV18 ASSPGEVNYGYT
- - TRBJ1-3 TRBV5-6 ASSSMTGFGNTIY
- TRBD1 TRBJ2-7 TRBV5-1 ASSLQGALLEQY
- TRBD1 TRBJ1-1 TRBV5-1 ASSLGLDRVTEAF
- TRBD1 TRBJ2-5 TRBV5-1 ASRPGGVANLQETQY
- TRBD1 TRBJ1-5 TRBV2 ASTPGRGQNQPQH
once - TRBJ2-5 TRBV5-1 ASSLEPGRQETQY
- - TRBJ1-6 TRBV2 ASSAQAASSPLH
- - TRBJ1-3 TRBV15 ATSRELRSSGNTIY
- - TRBJ2-3 TRBV7-9 ASSLASGSTDTQY
- TRBD1 TRBJ1-4 TRBV5-1 ASSSTGTNEKLF
- - TRBJ2-4 TRBV4-1 ASSQGRGAKNIQY
- - TRBJ2-7 TRBV4-1 ASSQAPSYEQY
few - TRBJ2-5 TRBV4-3 ASSQATTPNGLQTQY
- - TRBJ2-3 TRBV10-3 AITAGPAQY
- - TRBJ2-2 TRBV6-5 ASSFYTGELF
- TRBD2 TRBJ2-7 TRBV9 ASSVEGAGAYEQY
once - TRBJ1-5 TRBV2 ASSVGWVNQPQH